These T cell receptor beta chains were read from a single sample in a study of patients and donors after allogeneic stem cell transplantation. TCRdb recomputed calls from the RT-PCR reads with MiXCR, one row per CDR3 protein. Counted here are 400,000 to 500,000 distinct CDR3 sequences, 16% occurring once; the ten biggest clones make up 7.2%. The material sequenced was blood, either unsorted or a sorted T cell fraction (not recorded which). These TCRs come from a human donor who was either an allogeneic HSCT recipient or a stem cell or donor lymphocyte infusion donor (not recorded which). It is not recorded whose cells these are; they may come from a transplant donor. Both conserved end residues are part of each CDR3. D genes are given only for firm matches. Clone size, where shown, is once, few, many, or a class for clones that have expanded.

d_gene	abundance	len	v_gene	j_gene	CDR3nt	CDR3aa
TRBD1	NA	16	TRBV6-5	TRBJ2-2	TGTGCCAGCAGTTACTCGGGACAGGATTTTGTCGGGGAGCTGTTTTTT	CASSYSGQDFVGELFF
TRBD1	many	14	TRBV12-3/TRBV12-4	TRBJ2-5	TGTGCCAGCAGTCCGGGACAGTATTGGGAGACCCAGTACTTC	CASSPGQYWETQYF
TRBD2	NA	15	TRBV9	TRBJ2-1	TGTGCCAGCAGCGTAGGCGGGAGGGAAGGAAATGAGCAGTTCTTC	CASSVGGREGNEQFF
NA	many	11	TRBV7-9	TRBJ2-7	TGTGCCAGCAGCTTCGAGTACGAGCAGTACTTC	CASSFEYEQYF
NA	few	14	TRBV4-2	TRBJ2-1	TGTGCCAGCAGCCAAGATTGGGCGGACAATGAGCAGTTCTTC	CASSQDWADNEQFF
TRBD2	NA	15	TRBV6-1	TRBJ2-2	TGTGCCAGCGGGCTAGCGGGGGCCCACACCGGGGAGCTGTTTTTT	CASGLAGAHTGELFF
NA	NA	11	TRBV21-1	TRBJ1-4	TGTGCCAGCAGCAAATCCAGGGAGGTGTTTTTT	CASSKSREVFF
TRBD2	many	16	TRBV9	TRBJ2-1	TGTGCCAGCAGCGGATCTAGCGGGAGGGCCTACAATGAGCAGTTCTTC	CASSGSSGRAYNEQFF
TRBD2	NA	16	TRBV7-9	TRBJ2-3	TGTGCCAGCAGCTTAAGACTAGCGGGACCCGTAGATACGCAGTATTTT	CASSLRLAGPVDTQYF
NA	few	16	TRBV12-3/TRBV12-4	TRBJ2-4	TGTGCCAGCAGGGCCGGCAGGGCGGGTACCAAAAACATTCAGTACTTC	CASRAGRAGTKNIQYF
NA	few	14	TRBV24-1	TRBJ2-5	TGTGCCACCAGTGAGGGTTGGGGAGAAGAGACCCAGTACTTC	CATSEGWGEETQYF
NA	few	16	TRBV24-1	TRBJ2-6	TGTGCCACCAGTGACCCCGGAGGGCCTGGGGCCAACGTCCTGACTTTC	CATSDPGGPGANVLTF
TRBD2	NA	16	TRBV5-6	TRBJ2-5	TGTGCCAGCAGCTATGTTAGCGGGACCCAACAAGAGACCCAGTACTTC	CASSYVSGTQQETQYF
NA	few	13	TRBV5-1	TRBJ1-2	TGCGCCAGCAGCGGGGGGGGCCTAAGTGGCTACACCTTC	CASSGGGLSGYTF
NA	NA	13	TRBV20-1	TRBJ2-5	TGCAGTGCTAGAGTGGCTAGCGTACAGACCCAGTACTTC	CSARVASVQTQYF
NA	many	13	TRBV12-3/TRBV12-4	TRBJ2-3	TGTGCCAGCAGTTTAAGGGAGACAGATACGCAGTATTTT	CASSLRETDTQYF
TRBD2	few	14	TRBV29-1	TRBJ2-2	TGCAGCGTTGGGGCGGGAGGCTCCACCGGGGAGCTGTTTTTT	CSVGAGGSTGELFF
NA	few	13	TRBV3-1	TRBJ1-1	TGTGCCAGCAGCCAAGCCAAACCAGGAGAAGCTTTCTTT	CASSQAKPGEAFF
NA	NA	12	TRBV2	TRBJ2-5	TGTGCCAGCAGGCCTAGCAAAGAGACCCAGTACTTC	CASRPSKETQYF
NA	NA	12	TRBV20-1	TRBJ1-2	TGCAGTGCTGAGGGATCTGACTATGGCTACACCTTC	CSAEGSDYGYTF
NA	many	15	TRBV5-1	TRBJ2-1	TGCGCCAGCAGCTTGGTGGTCAGAGCCTACAATGAGCAGTTCTTC	CASSLVVRAYNEQFF
NA	many	11	TRBV29-1	TRBJ2-7	TGCAGCGTTGTAGGGGCCTACGAGCAGTACTTC	CSVVGAYEQYF
TRBD1	many	15	TRBV9	TRBJ2-7	TGTGCCAGCAGCGTAGCGACAGGGGGTACCTACGAGCAGTACTTC	CASSVATGGTYEQYF
NA	NA	12	TRBV3-1	TRBJ2-1	TGTGCCAGCAGCCCCGACAGGACAAGGATGTTCTTC	CASSPDRTRMFF
NA	many	11	TRBV29-1	TRBJ1-1	TGCAGCGCGGCGGGGAGCACTGAAGCTTTCTTT	CSAAGSTEAFF
NA	NA	14	TRBV6-1	TRBJ1-5	TGTGCCAGCCTCCGACAGCGGTTAAATCAGCCCCAGCATTTT	CASLRQRLNQPQHF
NA	NA	16	TRBV7-2	TRBJ2-6	TGTGCCAGCAGCTTATTCTTTAGGGCTGGGGCCAACGTCCTGACTTTC	CASSLFFRAGANVLTF
NA	few	16	TRBV7-3	TRBJ1-3	TGTGCCAGCAGCTTAACTCCGGGGAAACCTGGAAACACCATATATTTT	CASSLTPGKPGNTIYF
NA	few	14	TRBV20-1	TRBJ1-2	TGCAGTGCTAGGTTGACAGCTACCTCCTATGGCTACACCTTC	CSARLTATSYGYTF
NA	few	15	TRBV15	TRBJ1-1	TGTGCCACCAGCAGAGATGTAGGGGGAAACACTGAAGCTTTCTTT	CATSRDVGGNTEAFF
NA	few	13	TRBV12-5	TRBJ1-5	TGTGCTAGTGGTTTGTATTTGTGGCAGCCCCAGCATTTT	CASGLYLWQPQHF
TRBD1	NA	16	TRBV7-7	TRBJ2-3	TGTGCTAGCAGTCCGGGACAGGGGGCAGATAGAGATACGCAGTATTTT	CASSPGQGADRDTQYF